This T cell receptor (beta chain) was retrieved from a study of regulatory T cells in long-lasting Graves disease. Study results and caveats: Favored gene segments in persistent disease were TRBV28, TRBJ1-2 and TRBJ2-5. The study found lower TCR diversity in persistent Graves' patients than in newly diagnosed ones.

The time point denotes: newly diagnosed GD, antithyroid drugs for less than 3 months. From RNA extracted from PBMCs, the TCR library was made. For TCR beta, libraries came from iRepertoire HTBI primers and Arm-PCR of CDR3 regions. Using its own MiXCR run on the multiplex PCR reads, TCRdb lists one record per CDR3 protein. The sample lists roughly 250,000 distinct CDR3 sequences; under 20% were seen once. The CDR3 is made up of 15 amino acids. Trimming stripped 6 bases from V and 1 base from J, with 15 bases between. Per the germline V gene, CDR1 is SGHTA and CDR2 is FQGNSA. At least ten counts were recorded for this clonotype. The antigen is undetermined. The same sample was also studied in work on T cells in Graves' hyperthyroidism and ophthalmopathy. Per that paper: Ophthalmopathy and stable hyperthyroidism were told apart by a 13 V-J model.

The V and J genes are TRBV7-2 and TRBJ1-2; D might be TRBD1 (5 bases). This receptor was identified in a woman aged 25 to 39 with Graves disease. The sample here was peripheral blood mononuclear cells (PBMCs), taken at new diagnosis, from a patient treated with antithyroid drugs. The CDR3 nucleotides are TGTGCCAGCAGTCGACGGGGGGAGGGTAACTATGGCTACACCTTC. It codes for CASSRRGEGNYGYTF. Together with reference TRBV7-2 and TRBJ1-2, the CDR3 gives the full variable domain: GAGVSQSPSNKVTEKGKDVELRCDPISGHTALYWYRQSLGQGLEFLIYFQGNSAPDKSGLPSDRFSAERTGGSVSTLTIQRTQQEDSAVYLCASSRRGEGNYGYTFGSGTRLTVV.